This T cell receptor beta chain was found in a study of blood T cell repertoires in COVID-19. About the study: T cells, B-cell-depleted T cells, or PBMCs supplied cDNA or gDNA.

The table lists this clone with a few counts. Germline V CDR1 and CDR2: SGHAT, FQNNGV. This CDR3 is 13 amino acids long. Trimming removed 5 bases from V and 5 bases from J, with 12 bases in between. Here immunoSEQ multiplex PCR was the method, and the copy in TCRdb shows in-frame clones only, minus some. The sample shows roughly 55,000 clones, over 75% of them seen only once. This sequence originates from a man in his fifties or sixties with active or convalescent COVID-19. The sample taken for sequencing was peripheral blood. The rearrangement uses TRBV11-2 and TRBJ2-5; possible D gene TRBD2, 6 bases. CDR3 sequence: CASSREREETQYF. The CDR3, as DNA: TGTGCCAGCAGCCGGGAGCGAGAGGAGACCCAGTACTTC.